This entry features one T cell receptor (beta chain) sequence. This clone's antigen is unknown. No per-base quality is available; no much larger clone lies one base away. CDR1 and CDR2, looked up from the germline V gene, are KGHSH and LQKENI. The CDR3, from cysteine to phenylalanine, totals 15 residues. Of the read, only the CDR3 DNA is kept; its 45 bases are in frame from base 1. V was cut back by 3 bases and J by 5 bases, leaving a gap of 14 bases between them. Libraries were made using the immunoSEQ multiplex PCR assay. For the multiplex PCR, a mixture combining 60 forward primers for TCR Vbeta segments and 13 reverse primers for TCR Jbeta segments was used. The CDR3 region of rearranged TCR beta genes was amplified from genomic DNA by a multiplex PCR assay. On the Illumina HiSeq System, the amplified TCR beta libraries were sequenced as 87-base-pair reads. The source study handled its data this way. Across the 500 to 850 repertoires, a later analysis counted tens of millions of unique TCR beta chains, roughly 11 million of which were shared by at least two donors. A nearest-neighbor algorithm error-corrected the raw reads and collapsed the reads into unique sequences, merging closely related sequences to remove PCR and sequencing errors. Alignment of CDR3 sequences to IMGT reference sequences was used to assign V, D and J gene segments. For a sequence to be retained, at least a six-nucleotide match to both a V gene segment and a J gene segment was required. Rearrangements were classified as productive when the CDR3 lacked stop codons and remained in frame with V and J, and all other rearrangements were classified as non-productive. CDR3 was defined by IMGT convention, running from the second conserved V-encoded cysteine to the conserved J-encoded phenylalanine. The earlier analysis of about 620 of the donors excluded sequences that lacked an unambiguous match to a single V gene segment. An earlier analysis of several hundred of the donors classified V segments as functional when productive rearrangements were above 56.7% and as segregating when the standard deviation between donors was above 5%. A statistical classification framework was built for diagnosing cytomegalovirus status from the catalog of TCR beta chain sequences. In a later analysis, TCR nucleotide sequences were compared against IMGT/GENE-DB human TR gene sequences so that V and J genes could be assigned. Using the TCRdist pipeline, a later analysis assigned CDR3 sequences along with most-parsimonious VDJ recombination scenarios. In a later analysis, each TCR beta chain was defined by its CDR3 amino acid sequence together with its V-gene family, and reads lacking a unique V-gene family were excluded. As a way to deal with suspected cross-contamination and a sequencing artifact, a later analysis dropped 592 nucleotide sequences that were highly shared and had low generation probability. A later analysis calculated a clonal expansion index for each public chain from normalized within-repertoire ranks of inferred template counts. Generation probabilities in a later analysis came from a VDJ recombination model fitted to out-of-frame rearrangements, and those results were checked against IGoR. In a later analysis, hypergeometric tests were used to score TCR-TCR, TCR-HLA and TCR-CMV co-occurrence, with a repertoire-size bias correction applied to TCR pairs. False discovery rates were estimated in a later analysis by permuting HLA or CMV assignments 20 times. In a later analysis, co-occurring TCRs were grouped with DBSCAN, and TCRdist sequence similarity was added when clustering was performed within HLA-allele-positive subsets. Repertoires with fewer than 30,000 or more than 120,000 public chains were left out of co-occurrence clustering, as were five repertoires with anomalous nucleotide sharing. TCRdb took this table from immuneACCESS and kept in-frame rearrangements with V and J called. Such tables lack part of the clones; where checked against another copy, unresolved V genes explain under half of the gap, and the rest is unexplained. The D gene and trimming were derived from the DNA, and the V and J assignments and clone size from that table. This sample gives roughly 230,000 clones in total; about 90% of them show up just once. The top ten clonotypes cover about 1.8% of the sample.

The cohort comprised more than 550 healthy bone marrow donors. At the time of sampling, every cohort member was nominally healthy, though immune exposures that went unrecorded were likely present. The donor tested CMV seronegative and was one of the 352 seronegative cohort members. A peripheral blood sample was provided by each donor, and peripheral blood mononuclear cells were used for TCR beta sequencing. Genomic DNA extraction from the blood cell samples was performed with the Qiagen DNeasy Blood Extraction Kit. The sample originates from a study of cytomegalovirus exposure and HLA in healthy donors (dated by TCRdb to between 2016 and 2019). With regard to the full study: An earlier analysis of approximately 640 of the donors reported 276 Gb of sequence data and some 120 million unique TCR beta sequences from about 179 million T cells. A later analysis re-analyzed previously published TCR beta repertoires from roughly 600 donors and added high-resolution HLA genotyping to study TCR occurrence patterns. In the later analysis, no new phenotypic data were used to find candidate immune exposures; instead, reliance was placed on TCR beta sequences and their occurrence across donors. The study aimed to test whether signatures of past pathogen exposure could be identified by cataloging public T cell receptors. On average, 235,054 unique TCR beta nucleotide sequences were sequenced per donor among 300 to 500 genotyped donors of the cohort, with about 19% of those sequences being non-productive. Four to six DR-DQ haplotypes were handled as single units for association and clustering, since linkage in the cohort was strong. An earlier analysis of roughly 580 of the donors used high-throughput TCR beta sequencing to judge whether each TCR beta V gene segment behaved as functional or pseudogenic. High-throughput TCR immunosequencing, statistical association of individual TCRs with disease status, and machine learning were combined to predict cytomegalovirus infection status. Along with the approximately 700-subject first cohort, a separate validation cohort of more than 90 different subjects was used. An early release that covered about 600 HLA-typed donors contained about 290 gigabases of sequencing data and tens of millions of unique TCR sequences. Alongside the repertoire data, information on donor age, sex, ethnicity and CMV serostatus was compiled. Typing coverage varied by locus: roughly 629-640 donors for A, B, C, DRB1 and DQB1; approximately 500 for DQA1; around 570 for DPA1; more than 450 for DPB1. Among the roughly 430 genotyped donors, about 85% belonged to the genetic ancestry cluster associated with self-reported Caucasian donors. The T cell repertoires of 700 or so subjects were profiled by immunosequencing and related to cytomegalovirus serostatus. A later genetic analysis used genome-wide SNP genotypes for about 60% of the roughly 700 donors, treating that subset as a discovery cohort. HLA typing included class I and class II loci at four-digit resolution. Every repertoire in the discovery cohort had been generated on one and the same sequencing platform. The full study reports these points: The presence/absence analyses assumed that sequencing depth was roughly uniform across donors, and that assumption may not be true. It was suggested by the authors that the approach could potentially be generalized to other disease states and immunological phenotypes. A cluster of highly shared sequence variants was judged likely to represent a technical artifact of the sequencing pipeline. Most CMV-associated TCR beta chains appeared to be HLA-restricted in a later analysis, and the HLA associations seemed to be driven largely by CMV exposure. While some public TCRs were present in many individuals, most TCR sequences turned up only very rarely across donors. Because counts were too low, roughly 18 rarely observed V segments, including chromosome 9 orphons, were left out of the earlier analysis of 587 of the donors. In a later analysis, HLA-associated TCR beta chains were found to be more clonally expanded and to have lower generation probabilities than equally common non-associated chains. The only immune exposure information available for the cohort was CMV serostatus. A further reported finding was that TCR beta sequences accurately predicted the HLA-A and HLA-B alleles for most subjects in the first cohort. V-gene and J-gene trimming of TCR beta chains was associated with a missense DCLRE1C variant in a later genetic analysis, and the association was replicated in an independent cohort. Correlated functional status among segregating V segments might reflect linkage disequilibrium, but an unknown experimental factor could not be ruled out. In an earlier analysis of approximately 590 of the donors, most TCR beta V segments appeared in productive rearrangements about 87% or about 30% of the time, broadly matching IMGT annotations. HLA typing was unavailable for some donors at each locus, so association tests used only the typed subset. Several of the top co-occurrence clusters appeared to be linked to parvovirus B19, influenza, CMV and Epstein-Barr virus, according to a later analysis. A few of the identified cytomegalovirus-associated TCR beta chains were confirmed in vitro to be specific for cytomegalovirus antigens. In a later analysis, the rate of TCR association differed among HLA loci, with DRB1 alleles having the most associated TCRs and HLA-C alleles having the fewest. In this cohort, only TCR beta chains were sequenced, and detectable features were limited by the absence of alpha or paired-chain data. When HLA alleles, especially DR and DQ, strongly co-occurred, TCR associations were difficult to assign to individual alleles. At a false discovery rate of 0.05, a later analysis linked 16,000 or so TCR beta sequences to specific HLA alleles. A total of 150 to 200 TCR beta chains were listed by the study as associated with cytomegalovirus. In a later genetic analysis, fewer N-insertions in productive TCRs were reported among donors in an Asian-associated ancestry cluster than the approximately 710-donor mean. The 87-base-pair reads could not distinguish some IMGT-functional V segments, including TRBV6-2 and TRBV6-3, so those segments were excluded. Cytomegalovirus status was reported to be diagnosed by the classifier with high specificity and sensitivity in both the original and validation cohorts.

The receptor comes from a girl aged 2 to 10 in good health and CMV-seronegative. The chain joins TRBV18 to TRBJ2-1, with the D gene not confidently named. The sequenced material came from PBMCs. The DNA is TGTGCCAGCTCACCCGGCCGCCAGGCTAACAATGAGCAGTTCTTC. Protein translation: CASSPGRQANNEQFF.